This T cell receptor beta chain comes out of a study of blood T cell repertoires in COVID-19. Study information: The analysed material was cDNA or gDNA that came from T cells, B-cell-depleted T cells, or PBMCs.

The germline gives CDR1 SGHVS, CDR2 FQNEAQ. V dropped 4 bases and J dropped 4 bases, with 15 bases sitting between them. CDR3 length: 15 residues. Authors' processing steps: Counts of nucleated cells, estimated from reference gene primer amplification, were obtained. Here immunoSEQ multiplex PCR was the method, and the copy in TCRdb shows in-frame clones only, minus some. Clone size and V and J calls were adopted from that table, with D and trimming inferred from the DNA. The sample lists under 200,000 clones; about 80% were seen once. What was sequenced was PBMCs or T cells enriched from blood (not recorded which). This receptor was obtained from a woman in her seventies in a cohort exposed to, infected with or recovered from COVID-19 (not recorded which). The chain uses TRBV7-8 and TRBJ2-3; the D gene is possibly TRBD2 (5 bases). CDR3 in amino acids: CASSSGRVGADTQYF. As DNA, the CDR3 is TGTGCCAGCAGCTCTGGACGGGTGGGAGCAGATACGCAGTATTTT.